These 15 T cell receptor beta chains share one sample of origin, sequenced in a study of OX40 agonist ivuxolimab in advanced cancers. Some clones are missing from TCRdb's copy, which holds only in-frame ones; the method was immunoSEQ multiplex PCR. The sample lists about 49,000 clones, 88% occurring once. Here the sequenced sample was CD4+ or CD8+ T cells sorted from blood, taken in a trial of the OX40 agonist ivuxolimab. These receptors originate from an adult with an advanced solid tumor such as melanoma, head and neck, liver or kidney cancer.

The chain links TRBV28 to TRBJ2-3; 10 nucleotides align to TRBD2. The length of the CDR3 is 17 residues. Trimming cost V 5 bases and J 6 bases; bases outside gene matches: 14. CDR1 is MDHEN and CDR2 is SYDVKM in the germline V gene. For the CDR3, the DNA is TGTGCCAGCAGTCCTTCCTCGCTAGCGGGAGAAGGGGATACGCAGTATTTT. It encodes CASSPSSLAGEGDTQYF.

The CDR3, as DNA: TGTGCCAGCATCTCGAGTTGGGGGGAGCTGTTTTTT. Translation gives CASISSWGELFF. This chain links TRBV27 with TRBJ2-2; D is ambiguous. CDR3 length: 12 amino acids. The germline gives CDR1 MNHEY, CDR2 SMNVEV (reference sequence). The ends were cut back, 7 bases at V and 8 bases at J, with 11 bases in the middle.

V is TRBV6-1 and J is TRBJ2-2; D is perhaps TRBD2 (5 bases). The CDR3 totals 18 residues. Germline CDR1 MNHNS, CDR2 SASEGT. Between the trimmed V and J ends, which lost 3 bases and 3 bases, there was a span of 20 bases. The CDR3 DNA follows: TGTGCCAGCAGTGACCCAGCGGTGTGGAGCTGGGACACCGGGGAGCTGTTTTTT. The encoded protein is CASSDPAVWSWDTGELFF.

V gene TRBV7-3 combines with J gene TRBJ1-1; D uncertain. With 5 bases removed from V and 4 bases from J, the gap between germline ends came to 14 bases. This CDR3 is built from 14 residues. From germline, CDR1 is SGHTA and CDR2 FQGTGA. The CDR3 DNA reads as TGTGCCAGCAGCCCAATTAACGGTGGCACTGAAGCTTTCTTT. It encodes CASSPINGGTEAFF.

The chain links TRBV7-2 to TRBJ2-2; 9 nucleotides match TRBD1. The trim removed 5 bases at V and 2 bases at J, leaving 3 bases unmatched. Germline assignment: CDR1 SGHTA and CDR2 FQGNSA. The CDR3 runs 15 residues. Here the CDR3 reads CASSRDRVNTGELFF. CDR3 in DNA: TGTGCCAGCAGCCGGGACAGGGTTAACACCGGGGAGCTGTTTTTT.

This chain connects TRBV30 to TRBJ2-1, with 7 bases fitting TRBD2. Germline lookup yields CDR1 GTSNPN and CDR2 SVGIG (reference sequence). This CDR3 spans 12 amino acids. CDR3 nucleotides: TGTGCTTTAAAGCGGGAAAACAATGAGCAGTTCTTC. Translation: CALKRENNEQFF.

The CDR3 DNA reads as TGTGCCAGCAGTGAATCACAGGGGGTTAGGGAGTACTTC. This translates into CASSESQGVREYF. V and J are TRBV6-1 and TRBJ2-4; 8 nucleotides line up with TRBD1. This CDR3 region has 13 residues. Trimming cost V 2 bases and J 14 bases; bases outside gene matches: 8. The germline gives CDR1 MNHNS, CDR2 SASEGT.

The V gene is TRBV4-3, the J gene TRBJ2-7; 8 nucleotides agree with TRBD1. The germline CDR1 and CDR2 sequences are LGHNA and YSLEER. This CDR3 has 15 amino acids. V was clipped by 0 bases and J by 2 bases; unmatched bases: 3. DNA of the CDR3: TGCGCCAGCAGCCAAGATCAGGGGGCACCCTACGAGCAGTACTTC. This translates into CASSQDQGAPYEQYF.

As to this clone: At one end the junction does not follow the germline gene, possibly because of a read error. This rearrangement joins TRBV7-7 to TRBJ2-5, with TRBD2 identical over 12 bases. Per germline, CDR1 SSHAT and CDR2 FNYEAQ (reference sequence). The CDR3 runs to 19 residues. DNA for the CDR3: TGTGCTAGCAGCTTAGAATGGGCTAGCGGGAGGGCCTTGAAAGAGACCCAGTACTTC. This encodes CASSLEWASGRALKETQYF.

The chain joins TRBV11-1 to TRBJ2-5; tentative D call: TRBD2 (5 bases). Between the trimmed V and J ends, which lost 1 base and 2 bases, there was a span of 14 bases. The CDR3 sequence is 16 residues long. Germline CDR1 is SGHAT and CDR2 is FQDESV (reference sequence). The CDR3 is CASSLGPGITQETQYF. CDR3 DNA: TGTGCCAGCAGCTTAGGCCCCGGGATAACGCAAGAGACCCAGTACTTC.

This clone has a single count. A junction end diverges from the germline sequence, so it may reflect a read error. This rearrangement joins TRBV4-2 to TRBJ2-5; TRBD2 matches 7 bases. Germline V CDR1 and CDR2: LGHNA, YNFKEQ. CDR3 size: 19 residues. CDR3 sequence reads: CVSSQGSSGGSWDQETQYF. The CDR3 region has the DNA TGTGTCAGCAGCCAAGGTTCGTCTGGCGGGAGTTGGGACCAAGAGACCCAGTACTTC.

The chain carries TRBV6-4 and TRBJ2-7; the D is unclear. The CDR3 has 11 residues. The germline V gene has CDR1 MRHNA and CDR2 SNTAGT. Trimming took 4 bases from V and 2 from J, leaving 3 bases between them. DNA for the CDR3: TGTGCCAGCAGTGTCACCTACGAGCAGTACTTC. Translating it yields CASSVTYEQYF.

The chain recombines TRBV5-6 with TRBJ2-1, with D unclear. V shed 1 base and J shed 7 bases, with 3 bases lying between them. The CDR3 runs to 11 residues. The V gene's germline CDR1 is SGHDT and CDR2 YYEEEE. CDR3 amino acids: CASSLLNEQFF. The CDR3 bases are TGTGCCAGCAGCTTGTTGAATGAGCAGTTCTTC.

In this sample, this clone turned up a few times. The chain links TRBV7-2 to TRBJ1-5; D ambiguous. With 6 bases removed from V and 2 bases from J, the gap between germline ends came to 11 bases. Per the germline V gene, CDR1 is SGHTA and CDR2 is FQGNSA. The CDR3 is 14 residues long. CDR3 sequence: CASREMVGNQPQHF. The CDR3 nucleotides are TGTGCCAGCAGGGAGATGGTCGGCAATCAGCCCCAGCATTTT.

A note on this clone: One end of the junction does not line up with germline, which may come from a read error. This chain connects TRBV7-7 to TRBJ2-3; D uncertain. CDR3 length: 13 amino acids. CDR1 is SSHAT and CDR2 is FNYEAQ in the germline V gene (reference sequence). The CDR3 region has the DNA TGTGCTAGCAGCTTAAGCCGCACAGATACGCAGTATTTT. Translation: CASSLSRTDTQYF.